Below are 24 T cell receptor beta chains sequenced from a single sample in a study of regulatory and conventional T cells in RAG deficiency (dated 2017 in TCRdb). Before genomic DNA extraction, regulatory T cells were purified from blood as CD4+CD25-high CD127-low cells. The library was generated by the immunoSEQ multiplex PCR assay. Entries here come from immuneACCESS through TCRdb and include only in-frame sequences with V and J called. Some clones fail to appear in such tables; in the studies checked, an unresolved V gene covers under half of the shortfall, and the cause of the remainder is unknown. The sample table contains about 10,000 clones; only one count was recorded for roughly nine tenths of them. The top ten clonotypes cover 1% to 1.5% of the sample. This sample also belongs to another study, concerning regulatory T cells. Reported in the second study: The multiplex PCR used 52 forward TRBV primers and 13 reverse TRBJ primers, with assay-based and computational corrections for amplification bias.

The sample consisted of Tregs sorted from blood. Receptors were obtained from a human donor in good health.

The rearrangement joins TRBV14 to TRBJ1-1; TRBD1 aligns across 9 bases. CDR3 length: 15 residues. The V gene's germline CDR1 is SGHDN and CDR2 FVKESK. The ends lost 6 bases at V and 0 bases at J; junction bases unmatched: 5. The CDR3 spells CASRGGQGMNTEAFF. CDR3 nucleotides: TGTGCCAGCAGAGGCGGACAGGGGATGAACACTGAAGCTTTCTTT.

The chain carries TRBV18 and TRBJ2-1; TRBD2 matches at 9 bases. This CDR3 has 15 amino acids. Germline loops: CDR1 KGHSH, CDR2 LQKENI. V was clipped by 3 bases and J by 3 bases; unmatched bases: 3. Here the CDR3 DNA reads TGTGCCAGCTCACCGGGTAGCGGGAGCTACAATGAGCAGTTCTTC. Translating it yields CASSPGSGSYNEQFF.

J is TRBJ2-7 and V is TRBV21-1; TRBD1 is the table's D call, not checked against the DNA. TRBV21-1 is recorded as a pseudogene. The CDR3 loop spans 12 amino acids. The DNA of the CDR3 is TGTGCCACCTCGATGGGGCCATACGAGCAGTACTTC. Translating it yields CATSMGPYEQYF.

V usage is TRBV19 and J usage is TRBJ1-5, with unresolved D. Germline CDR1 reads LNHDA; CDR2 reads SQIVND (reference sequence). The V end lost 4 bases, the J end lost 7 bases, and 11 bases lay between the germline ends. The CDR3 sequence is 13 residues long. In DNA form, the CDR3 reads TGTGCCAGTAGTACCGCCAGAGGGCAGCCCCAGCATTTT. Translated, it gives CASSTARGQPQHF.

The gene calls are TRBV19 and TRBJ1-2; D gene unclear. Between the trimmed V and J ends, which lost 3 bases and 4 bases, there was a span of 18 bases. CDR1 and CDR2 (germline): LNHDA, SQIVND (reference sequence). The CDR3 is 16 residues long. The CDR3 here is CASSISRATSFYGYTF. The CDR3 DNA reads as TGTGCCAGTAGTATTAGTAGGGCCACTTCGTTCTATGGCTACACCTTC.

This rearrangement joins TRBV15 to TRBJ2-3; TRBD2 might be the D (6 bases). The CDR3 sequence is 15 residues long. V gave up 0 bases and J gave up 6 bases, with 13 bases separating them. The germline gives CDR1 LNHNV, CDR2 YYDKDF (reference sequence). Written as DNA, the CDR3 is TGTGCCACCAGCAGAGATACGGAGGGGTGGGATACGCAGTATTTT. The encoded protein is CATSRDTEGWDTQYF.

V is TRBV11-3 and J is TRBJ2-7, with TRBD2 matching 11 bases. The germline CDR1 and CDR2 sequences are SGHNT and YENEEA. Trimming cost V 5 bases and J 2 bases; bases outside gene matches: 8. The CDR3 length is 16 residues. This CDR3 reads CASSIRLAGTTYEQYF. The CDR3 region has the DNA TGTGCCAGCAGCATAAGACTAGCGGGAACCACCTACGAGCAGTACTTC.

The chain employs TRBV6-1 and TRBJ1-1; D may be TRBD1 (5 bases). CDR1 and CDR2 (germline): MNHNS, SASEGT. V lost 8 bases, J lost 4 bases, and 14 bases lay in between. The CDR3 extends over 13 amino acids. The CDR3 here is CASGSGLGTEAFF. The CDR3 bases are TGTGCCAGCGGCTCAGGGTTGGGCACTGAAGCTTTCTTT.

This clone was recorded only once. The V gene is TRBV30, the J gene TRBJ2-3; the D is unclear. Trimming cost V 2 bases and J 0 bases, with 12 bases left between them. This CDR3 spans 15 amino acids. CDR1 GTSNPN and CDR2 SVGIG come from the germline V gene (reference sequence). DNA of the CDR3: TGTGCCTGGAGTCGAGTATACTCTAGCACAGATACGCAGTATTTT. Amino acid sequence: CAWSRVYSSTDTQYF.

This rearrangement joins TRBV7-9 to TRBJ2-7, with D perhaps TRBD2 (6 bases). Germline CDR1 and CDR2: SEHNR and FQNEAQ (reference sequence). This CDR3 comprises 14 residues. Trimming cost V 3 bases and J 3 bases, with 12 bases left between them. The CDR3 loop is CASSFRDGGYEQYF. In nucleotides, the CDR3 is TGTGCCAGCAGCTTCAGGGACGGGGGCTACGAGCAGTACTTC. The variable domain in full, completed from reference TRBV7-9 and TRBJ2-7, reads DTGVSQNPRHKITKRGQNVTFRCDPISEHNRLYWYRQTLGQGPEFLTYFQNEAQLEKSRLLSDRFSAERPKGSFSTLEIQRTEQGDSAMYLCASSFRDGGYEQYFGPGTRLTVT.

The chain has TRBV30 and TRBJ2-3; D gene ambiguous. V was pared by 1 base and J by 2 bases, with 10 bases between. Germline CDR1 GTSNPN, CDR2 SVGIG (reference sequence). This CDR3 comprises 14 residues. The CDR3 coding sequence is TGTGCCTGGAGTGGTCGGGTTTTCACAGATACGCAGTATTTT. Protein sequence: CAWSGRVFTDTQYF.

CDR3 amino acids: CASILGQGWYEQFF. The CDR3 nucleotides read TGTGCCAGCATCCTAGGACAGGGATGGTATGAGCAGTTCTTC. V gene TRBV11-2 combines with J gene TRBJ2-1, with 8 bases fitting TRBD1. This CDR3 contains 14 residues. J was trimmed by 8 bases and V by 7 bases; bases with no gene match: 10. Germline V gene data show CDR1 as SGHAT and CDR2 as FQNNGV.

V is TRBV13 and J is TRBJ2-7; D uncertain. V lost 4 bases, J lost 2 bases, and 12 bases lay in between. The CDR3 extends over 14 amino acids. Germline V lookup: CDR1 PRHDT, CDR2 FYEKMQ (reference sequence). CDR3 sequence: CASSSENGAYEQYF. DNA of the CDR3: TGTGCCAGCAGCTCCGAAAATGGGGCCTACGAGCAGTACTTC.

This chain uses TRBV18 with TRBJ1-1; a possible D gene is TRBD1 (6 bases). Trimming shortened V by 5 bases and J by 11 bases, and 24 bases separated the two germline ends. This CDR3 has 15 amino acids. The germline V gene encodes CDR1 KGHSH and CDR2 LQKENI. The CDR3: CASSSVGAPDLGAFF. The CDR3 bases are TGTGCCAGCTCATCAGTGGGGGCCCCGGACCTTGGGGCTTTCTTT.

In this sample, this clone turned up once. The chain recombines TRBV27 with TRBJ2-3, with a weak D call TRBD1 (6 bases). Trimming removed 2 bases at V and 2 bases at J, with 11 bases between. Germline V gene data show CDR1 as MNHEY and CDR2 as SMNVEV (reference sequence). This CDR3 has 15 amino acids. The CDR3 nucleotides are TGTGCCAGCAGTTTAGGGCAGGGGCCCACAGATACGCAGTATTTT. As protein: CASSLGQGPTDTQYF.

A remark on this clone: A junction end diverges from the germline sequence, so it may reflect a read error. J is TRBJ2-7 and V is TRBV30; D not certain. The CDR3 sequence is 13 residues long. Germline V gene lookup returns CDR1 GTSNPN and CDR2 SVGIG (reference sequence). CDR3 nucleotide sequence: TGTGCCTGGAGGGTGGATCTAACGGCGGCCCTGGACTTC. It encodes CAWRVDLTAALDF.

Here the CDR3 DNA reads TGTGCCAGTACGAAGCCTGGGGCCAACGTCCTGACTTTC. This sequence encodes CASTKPGANVLTF. The chain combines TRBV19 with TRBJ2-6; no reliable D call. Germline assignment: CDR1 LNHDA and CDR2 SQIVND (reference sequence). Trimming left V 7 bases short and J 2 bases short, with 6 bases between. CDR3 length: 13 amino acids.

This chain links TRBV6-5 with TRBJ2-4; TRBD2 agrees at 12 bases. CDR1 is MNHEY and CDR2 is SVGAGI in the germline V gene. V was clipped by 5 bases and J by 5 bases; unmatched bases: 4. The CDR3 is made up of 15 amino acids. In DNA form, the CDR3 reads TGTGCCAGCAGTGCTCTAGCGGGGGGGCAAAACATTCAGTACTTC. Protein: CASSALAGGQNIQYF.

The chain has TRBV18 and TRBJ1-2; the D is unclear. V gave up 1 base and J gave up 8 bases, with 20 bases separating them. The germline V gene has CDR1 KGHSH and CDR2 LQKENI. This CDR3 has 16 residues. In DNA, the CDR3 is TGTGCCAGCTCACCACTAAGCGGTTCACCAGGAACCGGCTACACCTTC. This sequence encodes CASSPLSGSPGTGYTF.

The chain combines TRBV10-3 with TRBJ1-6; 9 bases map to TRBD1. The CDR3 spans 17 residues. The germline gives CDR1 ENHRY, CDR2 SYGVKD. V dropped 0 bases and J dropped 10; count of bases not matched to a gene: 10. The CDR3: CAISESDGGQGGSPLHF. CDR3 sequence (DNA): TGTGCCATCAGTGAGTCAGATGGGGGACAGGGAGGGTCACCCCTCCACTTT.

This clone has a single count. The rearrangement uses TRBV6-5 and TRBJ1-6, with D uncertain. CDR1 is MNHEY and CDR2 is SVGAGI in the germline V gene. This CDR3 contains 14 residues. The V and J ends lost 2 bases and 4 bases respectively, with 6 bases between them. CDR3 region: CASSYTSYNSPLHF. In DNA, the CDR3 is TGTGCCAGCAGTTACACCAGTTATAATTCACCCCTCCACTTT.

The chain uses TRBV6-1 and TRBJ1-5; the D is unclear. The CDR3 contains 13 residues. Germline V CDR1 and CDR2: MNHNS, SASEGT. Trimming pared 3 bases from V and 9 bases from J, leaving 12 bases between. The CDR3 DNA is TGTGCCAGCAGTGAGCGTAGTTTATCGCCCCAGCATTTT. Translated: CASSERSLSPQHF.

The chain carries TRBV7-8 and TRBJ2-5; tentatively, D is TRBD2 (7 bases). V lost 4 bases and J 5 bases, leaving 20 bases between the germline ends. Germline CDR1 and CDR2: SGHVS and FQNEAQ. CDR3 length: 16 residues. The CDR3 coding sequence is TGTGCCAGCAGCTCAACGAGGGGGGGTTCTCGGGAGACCCAGTACTTC. It yields the protein CASSSTRGGSRETQYF.

The gene calls are TRBV5-1 and TRBJ1-1; 9 bases align to TRBD1. Looked up from germline, CDR1 is SGHRS and CDR2 is YFSETQ. The CDR3 covers 16 residues. Trimming removed 4 bases from V and 4 bases from J; junction bases left unmatched: 11. The CDR3: CASSPGDRDFSTEAFF. The CDR3 DNA sequence: TGCGCCAGCAGCCCCGGGGACAGGGACTTCAGCACTGAAGCTTTCTTT.